This T cell receptor beta chain was found in a study of vaccination effects on CD4 cells after COVID-19. In the case of this clone: Its antigen is as yet unknown.

Data came from immunoSEQ multiplex PCR; TCRdb stores just in-frame clones and leaves some out. The sample yields tens of thousands of clones, roughly 79% seen once. Sequencing followed a ViraFEST assay step that expanded antigen-specific CD4+ T cells with viral peptide pools. CD4+ T cells were isolated after less than 12 days of culture. Prior SARS-CoV-2 infection was absent in the vaccine recipients, as shown by negative nucleocapsid antibodies. The V gene lost 5 bases and the J gene lost 7 bases, with 15 bases spanning the gap. Germline assignment: CDR1 MNHNY and CDR2 SVGAGI (reference sequence). The CDR3 totals 14 residues. Study outcomes and limitations: Clones arising from infection and from vaccination showed marked clonal contraction late after vaccination. In vaccinees who were healthy, merely 1 out of 255 vaccine-induced clones cross-reacted with common cold coronaviruses.

The source material was CD4+ T cells from PBMCs cultured with HCoV-229E spike peptides, sampled before COVID-19 vaccination. The chain couples TRBV6-6 to TRBJ1-5; D perhaps matches TRBD1 (6 bases). The receptor comes from a human donor who received a COVID-19 vaccine. For the CDR3, the DNA is TGTGCCAGCAGTCCAGGTAGAGGGGGACAGCCCCAGCATTTT. Translation gives CASSPGRGGQPQHF.